Listed here are 20 T cell receptor beta chains from one sample, sequenced in a study of identical twins. TCRdb reprocessed the 5' RACE reads with MiXCR, giving one entry per CDR3 protein. The table has about 500,000 distinct CDR3 sequences, 13% to 15% seen once; the top ten hold approximately 0.9%. These data also featured in a second study, about yellow fever vaccine responses in identical twins.

The sample consisted of CD4+ T cells sorted from blood. These receptors were taken from a woman aged 18-35 years in good health.

This clonotype appeared a few times. The genes are TRBV14 and TRBJ2-3; D remains ambiguous. CDR3 length equals 16 residues. The germline gives CDR1 SGHDN, CDR2 FVKESK. Trimming pared 5 bases from V and 0 bases from J, leaving 15 bases between. The CDR3 DNA is TGTGCCAGCAGCAGACTGGGCGTTCCTAGCACAGATACGCAGTATTTT. Residues: CASSRLGVPSTDTQYF. Supplemented by reference TRBV14 and TRBJ2-3, the full variable domain reads EAGVTQFPSHSVIEKGQTVTLRCDPISGHDNLYWYRRVMGKEIKFLLHFVKESKQDESGMPNNRFLAERTGGTYSTLKVQPAELEDSGVYFCASSRLGVPSTDTQYFGPGTRLTVL.

This rearrangement joins TRBV6-5 to TRBJ2-3; 7 bases are shared with TRBD2. Germline V gene sequence: CDR1 MNHEY, CDR2 SVGAGI. The CDR3 consists of 16 residues. V was clipped by 4 bases and J by 2 bases; unmatched bases: 9. CDR3: CASSSPGLKVTDTQYF. The CDR3 region has the DNA TGTGCCAGCAGTTCTCCGGGACTAAAAGTCACAGATACGCAGTATTTT.

This clonotype was recorded a few times. CDR3 bases: TGCAGTGCCGGGGACAGGGAGTACGAGCAGTACTTC. Residues: CSAGDREYEQYF. V is TRBV20-1 and J is TRBJ2-7, with 9 bases lining up with TRBD1. Germline CDR1 and CDR2: DFQATT and SNEGSKA (reference sequence). The CDR3 is 12 amino acids. V shed 6 bases, J shed 4 bases, and the junction held 4 bases outside the gene matches.

This clonotype has more than one count but fewer than ten. V gene TRBV20-1 combines with J gene TRBJ2-3; the D gene is possibly TRBD2 (6 bases). Per germline, CDR1 DFQATT and CDR2 SNEGSKA (reference sequence). Trimming stripped 6 bases from V and 0 bases from J, with 10 bases between. CDR3 length: 13 amino acids. The CDR3 DNA reads as TGCAGTGCCCCGGGGGTTAGCACAGATACGCAGTATTTT. This codes for CSAPGVSTDTQYF.

This clonotype has at least ten counts. The chain recombines TRBV12-3 or TRBV12-4 with TRBJ2-1; D unclear. The V end was cut by 6 bases, the J end by 3 bases, with 6 bases between. This CDR3 is built from 12 residues. Here the CDR3 reads CASRENYNEQFF. The CDR3 region has the DNA TGTGCCAGCAGGGAGAACTACAATGAGCAGTTCTTC.

This clonotype came up a few times. The gene calls are TRBV3-1 and TRBJ2-7; no clear D. The germline V gene has CDR1 LGHDT and CDR2 YNNKEL (reference sequence). Deletions cut 2 bases from V and 1 base from J, with 12 bases between. CDR3 length equals 15 residues. The CDR3 loop is CASSQLLGYSYEQYF. The CDR3 bases are TGTGCCAGCAGCCAACTATTAGGTTATTCCTACGAGCAGTACTTC.

This rearrangement joins TRBV10-3 to TRBJ2-2; TRBD1 aligns across 8 bases. Germline trimming cut 2 bases from V and 5 bases from J; bases unmatched to any gene: 4. This CDR3 spans 15 amino acids. Germline-derived CDR1 and CDR2 are ENHRY and SYGVKD. This CDR3 is CAISEPTGVTGELFF. The CDR3 DNA sequence: TGTGCCATCAGTGAGCCGACAGGGGTAACCGGGGAGCTGTTTTTT.

The rearrangement links TRBV19 to TRBJ1-2; weak D call: TRBD1 (5 bases). Germline CDR1 is LNHDA and CDR2 is SQIVND (reference sequence). Trimming shortened V by 6 bases and J by 3 bases, and 17 bases separated the two germline ends. The CDR3 extends over 15 amino acids. CDR3 in amino acids: CASRDQDRTYYGYTF. CDR3 in DNA: TGTGCCAGTAGGGATCAAGACAGAACTTACTATGGCTACACCTTC.

This chain links TRBV19 with TRBJ2-7, with TRBD1 as a possible D gene (5 bases). This CDR3 is built from 15 residues. V was trimmed by 3 bases and J by 3 bases, leaving 15 bases between them. Germline CDR1 reads LNHDA; CDR2 reads SQIVND (reference sequence). CDR3 loop: CASSIPQGSIYEQYF. The CDR3 DNA sequence: TGTGCCAGTAGTATCCCCCAGGGTTCGATCTACGAGCAGTACTTC.

V and J are TRBV20-1 and TRBJ2-3, with 8 positions matching TRBD2. Trimming removed 0 bases from V and 2 bases from J; junction bases left unmatched: 7. CDR1 is DFQATT, CDR2 SNEGSKA, per germline (reference sequence). The CDR3 consists of 16 residues. The chain's CDR3 is CSARDTSGFPTDTQYF. The CDR3 DNA reads TGCAGTGCTAGAGATACTAGCGGCTTCCCCACAGATACGCAGTATTTT.

This clonotype was seen a handful of times. The chain joins TRBV2 to TRBJ2-5, with a tentative D call TRBD2 (5 bases). Germline V CDR1 and CDR2: SNHLY, FYNNEI. The ends were cut back, 7 bases at V and 0 bases at J, with 18 bases in the middle. CDR3 length: 16 amino acids. This CDR3 reads CASMRDVHGDQETQYF. The CDR3, as DNA: TGTGCCAGCATGAGGGATGTCCACGGGGACCAAGAGACCCAGTACTTC.

V gene TRBV2 combines with J gene TRBJ2-5; no definite D call. The CDR3 extends over 12 amino acids. The V gene's germline CDR1 is SNHLY and CDR2 FYNNEI. Trimming took 8 bases from V and 3 from J, leaving 10 bases between them. CDR3 nucleotide sequence: TGTGCCAGCGGCGGTACCAAAGAGACCCAGTACTTC. It codes for CASGGTKETQYF.

The chain employs TRBV7-2 and TRBJ2-7; no firm D call. CDR3 size: 15 residues. V gave up 2 bases and J gave up 0 bases, with 11 bases separating them. Germline-derived CDR1 and CDR2 are SGHTA and FQGNSA. CDR3 nucleotides: TGTGCCAGCAGCTTATTTGCAGTGAGCTCCTACGAGCAGTACTTC. This translates into CASSLFAVSSYEQYF.

This clonotype was seen only a few times. This chain links TRBV28 with TRBJ1-3, with D maybe TRBD1 (6 bases). V was shortened by 6 bases and J by 0 bases, with 12 bases between the two germline ends. Germline V gene lookup returns CDR1 MDHEN and CDR2 SYDVKM. The CDR3 contains 15 residues. Written as DNA, the CDR3 is TGTGCCAGCAGGCCCACAGGGCTCTCTGGAAACACCATATATTTT. Translated, it gives CASRPTGLSGNTIYF.

In this sample, this clonotype turned up many times. The rearrangement uses TRBV6-6 and TRBJ1-5; perhaps TRBD1 as D (5 bases). With 1 base removed from V and 5 bases from J, the gap between germline ends came to 6 bases. Germline CDR1 MNHNY, CDR2 SVGAGI (reference sequence). The CDR3 is 13 residues long. CDR3: CASSYWGDQPQHF. CDR3 coding DNA: TGTGCCAGCAGTTACTGGGGGGATCAGCCCCAGCATTTT.

This clonotype was observed many times. V gene TRBV7-2 combines with J gene TRBJ1-1, with D unclear. The CDR3 consists of 14 residues. V lost 7 bases and J lost 2, with 14 bases in between. Germline V gene sequence: CDR1 SGHTA, CDR2 FQGNSA. Here the CDR3 reads CASTPVRENTEAFF. For the CDR3, the DNA is TGTGCCAGCACCCCGGTCAGAGAAAACACTGAAGCTTTCTTT.

This clonotype showed up just a few times. V usage is TRBV5-1 and J usage is TRBJ2-7, with 10 bases fitting TRBD1. Germline CDR1 and CDR2: SGHRS and YFSETQ. Trimming removed 4 bases from V and 1 base from J; junction bases left unmatched: 2. The CDR3 length is 14 residues. CDR3 protein: CASSADRGSYEQYF. The CDR3 DNA reads as TGCGCCAGCAGCGCGGACAGGGGGTCCTACGAGCAGTACTTC. The entire variable domain, with the rest obtained from reference TRBV5-1 and TRBJ2-7, is as follows: KAGVTQTPRYLIKTRGQQVTLSCSPISGHRSVSWYQQTPGQGLQFLFEYFSETQRNKGNFPGRFSGRQFSNSRSEMNVSTLELGDSALYLCASSADRGSYEQYFGPGTRLTVT.

At least ten counts were recorded for this clonotype. This chain uses TRBV29-1 with TRBJ1-1, with TRBD1 identical over 7 bases. The CDR3 is 12 amino acids. Germline CDR1 is SQVTM and CDR2 is ANQGSEA. V was clipped by 3 bases and J by 5 bases; unmatched bases: 3. DNA of the CDR3: TGCAGCGTTGAGACAGGGTTGACTGAAGCTTTCTTT. Translated, it gives CSVETGLTEAFF.

This clonotype was recorded once. This chain uses TRBV6-1 with TRBJ1-1, with TRBD1 matching 9 bases. The CDR3 has 16 residues. Trimming at V came to 5 bases and at J to 1 base, leaving 8 bases not matched to a gene. Germline V lookup: CDR1 MNHNS, CDR2 SASEGT. DNA of the CDR3: TGTGCCAGCAGTCGACTACAGGGGGCGCGGAACACTGAAGCTTTCTTT. This codes for CASSRLQGARNTEAFF.

At least ten counts were recorded for this clonotype. The rearrangement joins TRBV6-5 to TRBJ2-1; 9 bases map to TRBD1. There are 14 residues in the CDR3. The germline V gene encodes CDR1 MNHEY and CDR2 SVGAGI. The junction had 2 bases not matched to a gene; V was cut back by 2 bases and J by 6 bases. The DNA of the CDR3 is TGTGCCAGCAGTTACCGACAGGGGGTCAATGAGCAGTTCTTC. Its protein product is CASSYRQGVNEQFF.